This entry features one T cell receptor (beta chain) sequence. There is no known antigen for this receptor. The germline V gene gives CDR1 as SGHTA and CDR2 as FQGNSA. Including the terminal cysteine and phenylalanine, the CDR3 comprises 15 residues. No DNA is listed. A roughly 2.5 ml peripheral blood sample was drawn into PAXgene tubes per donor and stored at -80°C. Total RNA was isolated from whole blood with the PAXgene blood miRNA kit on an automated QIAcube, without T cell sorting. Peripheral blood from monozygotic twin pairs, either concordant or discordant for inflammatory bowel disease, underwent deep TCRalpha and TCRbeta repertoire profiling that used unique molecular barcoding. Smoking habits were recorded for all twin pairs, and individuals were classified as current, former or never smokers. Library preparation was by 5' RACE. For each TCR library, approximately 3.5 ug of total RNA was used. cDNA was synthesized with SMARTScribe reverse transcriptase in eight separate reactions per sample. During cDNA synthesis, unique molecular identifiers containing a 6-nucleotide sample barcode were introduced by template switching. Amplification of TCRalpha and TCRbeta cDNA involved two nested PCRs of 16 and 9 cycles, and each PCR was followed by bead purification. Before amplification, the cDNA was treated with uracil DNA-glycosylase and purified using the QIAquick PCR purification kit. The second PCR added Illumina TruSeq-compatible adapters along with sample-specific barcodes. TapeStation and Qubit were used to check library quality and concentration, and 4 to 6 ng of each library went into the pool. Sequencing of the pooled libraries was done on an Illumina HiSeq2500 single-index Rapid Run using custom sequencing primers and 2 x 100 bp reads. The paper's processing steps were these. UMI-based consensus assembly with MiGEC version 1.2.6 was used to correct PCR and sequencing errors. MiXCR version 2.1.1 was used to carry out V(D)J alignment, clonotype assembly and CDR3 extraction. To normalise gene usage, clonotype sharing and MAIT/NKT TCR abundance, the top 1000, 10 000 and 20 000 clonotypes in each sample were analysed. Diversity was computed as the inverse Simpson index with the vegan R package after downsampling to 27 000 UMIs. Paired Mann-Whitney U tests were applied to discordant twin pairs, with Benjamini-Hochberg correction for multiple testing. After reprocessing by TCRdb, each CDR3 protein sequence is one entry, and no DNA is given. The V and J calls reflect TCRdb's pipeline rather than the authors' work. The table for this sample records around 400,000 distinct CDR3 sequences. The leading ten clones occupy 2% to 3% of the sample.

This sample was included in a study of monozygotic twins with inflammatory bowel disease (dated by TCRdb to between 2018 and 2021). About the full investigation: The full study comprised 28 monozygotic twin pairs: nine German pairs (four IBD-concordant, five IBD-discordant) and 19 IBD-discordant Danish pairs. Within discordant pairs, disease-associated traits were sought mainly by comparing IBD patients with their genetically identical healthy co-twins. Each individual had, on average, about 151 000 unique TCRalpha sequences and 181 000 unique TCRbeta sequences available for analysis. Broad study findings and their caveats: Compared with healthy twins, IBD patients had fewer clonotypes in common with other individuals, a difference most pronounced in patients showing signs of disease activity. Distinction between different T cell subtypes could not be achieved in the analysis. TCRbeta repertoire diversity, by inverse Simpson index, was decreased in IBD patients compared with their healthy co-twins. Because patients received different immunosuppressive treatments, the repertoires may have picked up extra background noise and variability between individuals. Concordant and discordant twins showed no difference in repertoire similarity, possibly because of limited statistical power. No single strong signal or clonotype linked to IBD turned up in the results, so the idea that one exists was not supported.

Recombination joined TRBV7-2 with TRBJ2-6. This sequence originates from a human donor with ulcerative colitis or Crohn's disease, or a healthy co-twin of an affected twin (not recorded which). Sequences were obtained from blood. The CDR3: CASSTERVGANVLTF.